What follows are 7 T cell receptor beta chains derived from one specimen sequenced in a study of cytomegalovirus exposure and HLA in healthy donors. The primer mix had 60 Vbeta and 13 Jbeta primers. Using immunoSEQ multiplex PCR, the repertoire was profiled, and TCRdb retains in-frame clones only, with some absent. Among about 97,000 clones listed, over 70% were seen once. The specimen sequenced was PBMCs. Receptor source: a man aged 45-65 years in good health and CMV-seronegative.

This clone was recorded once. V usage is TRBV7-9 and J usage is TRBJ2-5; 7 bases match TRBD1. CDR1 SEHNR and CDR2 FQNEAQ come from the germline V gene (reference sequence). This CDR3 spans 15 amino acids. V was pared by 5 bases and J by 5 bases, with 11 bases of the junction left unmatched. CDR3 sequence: CASSINRGAWETQYF. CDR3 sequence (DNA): TGTGCCAGCAGCATAAACAGGGGAGCTTGGGAGACCCAGTACTTC.

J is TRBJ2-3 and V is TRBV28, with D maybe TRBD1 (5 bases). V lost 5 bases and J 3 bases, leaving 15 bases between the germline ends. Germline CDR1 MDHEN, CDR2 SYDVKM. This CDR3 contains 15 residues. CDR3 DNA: TGTGCCAGCAGTATCCCAGGGCTATATACAGATACGCAGTATTTT. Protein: CASSIPGLYTDTQYF.

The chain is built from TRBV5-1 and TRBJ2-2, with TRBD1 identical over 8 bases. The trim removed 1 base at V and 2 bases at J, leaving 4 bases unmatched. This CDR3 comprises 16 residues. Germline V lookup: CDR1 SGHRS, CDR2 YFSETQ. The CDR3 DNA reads TGCGCCAGCAGCTTGTCTGGGACAGGTAACACCGGGGAGCTGTTTTTT. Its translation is CASSLSGTGNTGELFF. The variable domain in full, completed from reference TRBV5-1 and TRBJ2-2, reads KAGVTQTPRYLIKTRGQQVTLSCSPISGHRSVSWYQQTPGQGLQFLFEYFSETQRNKGNFPGRFSGRQFSNSRSEMNVSTLELGDSALYLCASSLSGTGNTGELFFGEGSRLTVL.

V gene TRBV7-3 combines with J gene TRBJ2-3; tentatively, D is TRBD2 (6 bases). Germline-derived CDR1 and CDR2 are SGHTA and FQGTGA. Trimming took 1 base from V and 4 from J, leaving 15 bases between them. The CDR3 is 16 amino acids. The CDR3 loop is CASSLNGGALADTQYF. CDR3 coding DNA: TGTGCCAGCAGCTTAAACGGGGGAGCGTTGGCAGATACGCAGTATTTT.

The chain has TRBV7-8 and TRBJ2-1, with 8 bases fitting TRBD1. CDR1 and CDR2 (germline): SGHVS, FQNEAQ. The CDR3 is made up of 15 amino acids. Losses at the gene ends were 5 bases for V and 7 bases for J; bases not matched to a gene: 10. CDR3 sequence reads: CASSIWTGIGNEQFF. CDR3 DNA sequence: TGTGCCAGCAGCATTTGGACAGGGATCGGAAATGAGCAGTTCTTC.

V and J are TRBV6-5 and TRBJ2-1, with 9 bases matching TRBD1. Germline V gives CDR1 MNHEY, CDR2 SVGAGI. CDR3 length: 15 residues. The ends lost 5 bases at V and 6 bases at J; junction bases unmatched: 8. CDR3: CASSGQGIGGNEQFF. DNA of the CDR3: TGTGCCAGCAGTGGACAGGGGATAGGTGGCAATGAGCAGTTCTTC.

This CDR3 is CASSQIQGIGELFF. The CDR3 DNA follows: TGCGCCAGCAGCCAGATACAGGGGATAGGGGAGCTGTTTTTT. The gene calls are TRBV4-3 and TRBJ2-2; the match to TRBD1 covers 7 bases. The CDR3 runs 14 residues. The V gene's germline CDR1 is LGHNA and CDR2 YSLEER. V shed 3 bases and J 8 bases; nucleotides not matched to a gene: 6.